These T cell receptor beta chains were read from a single sample in a study of technical replicates of blood from a few donors. Profiled with immunoSEQ multiplex PCR; TCRdb holds only in-frame clones, not every one. The sample lists around 92,000 clones; 95% were seen once. The sequencing sample was made of T cells isolated from PBMCs. These receptors originate from a human donor in good health. CDR3s include the opening cysteine and the closing phenylalanine or tryptophan. The D gene is left open where the match is weak. Clone size is not always given. Where it is, it says once, few, many or a class for expanded clones.

D gene,J gene,CDR3 length,clone size,V gene,CDR3 DNA,CDR3 protein
NA,TRBJ1-1,14,few,TRBV7-9,TGTGCCAGCAGCTCCCGTCTCCGGGGCACTGAAGCTTTCTTT,CASSSRLRGTEAFF
NA,TRBJ1-5,13,NA,TRBV6-1,TGTGCCAGCAGTCAGGGCTTGGGTCAGCCCCAGCATTTT,CASSQGLGQPQHF
TRBD2,TRBJ2-4,16,once,TRBV5-1,TGCGCCAGCAGCTTAAGCGGGGGAGCAGCCAAAAACATTCAGTACTTC,CASSLSGGAAKNIQYF
TRBD1,TRBJ1-6,16,once,TRBV9,TGTGCCAGCAGCGTAGACCCGGTGACAGGGGGTTCACCCCTCCACTTT,CASSVDPVTGGSPLHF
TRBD2,TRBJ2-3,15,NA,TRBV10-3,TGTGCCATCAGTTCCCTAGCGGATAGCACAGATACGCAGTATTTT,CAISSLADSTDTQYF
TRBD1,TRBJ2-7,15,NA,TRBV19,TGTGCCAGTAGTAACCCGGGACAGAAGTCCTACGAGCAGTACTTC,CASSNPGQKSYEQYF
NA,TRBJ2-5,13,NA,TRBV19,TGTGCCAGTAGTATAGTAGTCCTGGAGACCCAGTACTTC,CASSIVVLETQYF
TRBD2,TRBJ2-3,15,NA,TRBV28,TGTGCCAGCAGTACTAGCGCAACTAGCACAGATACGCAGTATTTT,CASSTSATSTDTQYF
NA,TRBJ2-1,17,NA,TRBV2,TGTGCCAGCAGTGGATTTAACCGGGACACGACCTACAATGAGCAGTTCTTC,CASSGFNRDTTYNEQFF
NA,TRBJ2-3,17,NA,TRBV30,TGTGCCTGGAGTTGGTGGAGGGCGGGCCCCCCCACAGATACGCAGTATTTT,CAWSWWRAGPPTDTQYF
TRBD1,TRBJ2-7,15,NA,TRBV6-5,TGTGCCAGCAGTTACAGAACAGGGGGGCAAGGCGAGCAGTACTTC,CASSYRTGGQGEQYF
TRBD1,TRBJ1-2,16,NA,TRBV25-1,TGTGCCAGCAGTGGATTGACAGGGTCGGAGCTCTATGGCTACACCTTC,CASSGLTGSELYGYTF
NA,TRBJ2-5,13,NA,TRBV29-1,TGCAGCGGCAGGAATGTCGGGGGAGAGACCCAGTACTTC,CSGRNVGGETQYF
TRBD2,TRBJ2-1,18,NA,TRBV9,TGTGCCAGCAGCGCGGGACTAGCGGGGGGGTCTGGGTACAATGAGCAGTTCTTC,CASSAGLAGGSGYNEQFF
NA,TRBJ1-5,12,once,TRBV7-9,TGTGCCAGCAGCTTAAACGAGCAGCCCCAGCATTTT,CASSLNEQPQHF
TRBD2,TRBJ2-1,17,NA,TRBV7-9,TGTGCCAGCAGCCCCAGGACTAGCGGGAGCTCCTACAATGAGCAGTTCTTC,CASSPRTSGSSYNEQFF
NA,TRBJ1-1,12,NA,TRBV4-1,TGCGCCAGCAGCCAAGGACCACGGCGGGCTTTCTTT,CASSQGPRRAFF
NA,TRBJ2-5,17,NA,TRBV27,TGTGCCAGCAGTTTGAGACAGATCTCCCATTACCAAGAGACCCAGTACTTC,CASSLRQISHYQETQYF